The 25 T cell receptor beta chains presented below share a single source sample, sequenced in a study of T cells after yellow fever vaccination. TCRdb independently ran MiXCR on the 5' RACE reads; one entry per CDR3 protein. Among 300,000 or so distinct CDR3 sequences listed, 10% to 15% were seen once. The specimen comprised CD4+ T cells sorted from PBMCs, sampled 45 days after the yellow fever booster vaccination. These receptors were collected from a man aged 25-45 years who received the YFV17D yellow fever vaccine.

The CDR3 spells CASSFLGYYEQYF. In DNA form, the CDR3 reads TGTGCCAGCAGTTTTCTGGGGTACTACGAGCAGTACTTC. The chain carries TRBV28 and TRBJ2-7; D call uncertain. The germline V gene encodes CDR1 MDHEN and CDR2 SYDVKM. The V gene lost 3 bases and the J gene lost 3 bases, with 9 bases spanning the gap. This CDR3 contains 13 residues. The whole variable domain, remainder taken from reference TRBV28 and TRBJ2-7, is DVKVTQSSRYLVKRTGEKVFLECVQDMDHENMFWYRQDPGLGLRLIYFSYDVKMKEKGDIPEGYSVSREKKERFSLILESASTNQTSMYLCASSFLGYYEQYFGPGTRLTVT.

This clonotype was recorded many times. DNA of the CDR3: TGTGCCAGCAGCTTAGGAGCGACAGGGTTTCAAGAGACCCAGTACTTC. Protein sequence: CASSLGATGFQETQYF. The rearrangement uses TRBV7-2 and TRBJ2-5; 7 bases agree with TRBD1. CDR1 is SGHTA and CDR2 is FQGNSA in the germline V gene. Germline trimming cut 1 base from V and 2 bases from J; bases unmatched to any gene: 7. CDR3 length equals 16 residues.

The chain joins TRBV5-1 to TRBJ2-5; 10 positions match TRBD1. Looked up from germline, CDR1 is SGHRS and CDR2 is YFSETQ. CDR3 length: 15 residues. The J segment lost 3 bases and the V segment lost 4 bases, leaving 6 bases of the junction unmatched. CDR3 loop: CASSRTGTGEETQYF. The DNA of the CDR3 is TGCGCCAGCAGCCGGACCGGGACAGGGGAAGAGACCCAGTACTTC.

The J gene is TRBJ2-3, the V gene TRBV11-1, with 11 nucleotides matching TRBD2. With V trimmed by 7 bases and J by 5 bases, 23 bases remained unmatched. The CDR3 sequence is 20 residues long. The germline V gene has CDR1 SGHAT and CDR2 FQDESV (reference sequence). The CDR3 sequence is CASKKDWMGVLAGDLDTQYF. DNA for the CDR3: TGTGCCAGCAAAAAAGATTGGATGGGAGTACTAGCGGGAGACCTAGATACGCAGTATTTT.

The table lists this clonotype with many counts. This chain connects TRBV5-1 to TRBJ2-1; 7 nucleotides match TRBD2. The CDR3 covers 15 residues. CDR1 and CDR2 from the germline V gene are SGHRS and YFSETQ. V was pared by 0 bases and J by 2 bases, with 2 bases of the junction left unmatched. The CDR3 coding sequence is TGCGCCAGCAGCTTGGGTGGGACTACCTACAATGAGCAGTTCTTC. It yields the protein CASSLGGTTYNEQFF.

The rearrangement links TRBV12-3 or TRBV12-4 to TRBJ2-5; 7 bases line up with TRBD2. The CDR3 is 16 residues long. The J segment lost 0 bases and the V segment lost 5 bases, leaving 9 bases of the junction unmatched. The CDR3 sequence: CASSRPREEHQETQYF. The CDR3 DNA follows: TGTGCCAGCAGTCGCCCCCGGGAGGAACACCAAGAGACCCAGTACTTC.

A word on this clonotype: Mismatch with germline at one junction end may stem from a read error. This chain connects TRBV6-5 to TRBJ2-7; D is unclear. This CDR3 contains 12 residues. Germline V gene lookup returns CDR1 MNHEY and CDR2 SVGAGI. As DNA, the CDR3 is TGTGCCAGCAGTGGCGGACCTTCCGAGCTGTACTTC. It codes for CASSGGPSELYF.

In its sample, this clonotype was seen many times. This sequence joins TRBV20-1 and TRBJ2-7, with 11 bases lining up with TRBD2. With 4 bases clipped from V and 2 bases from J, the junction kept 7 bases outside the gene matches. Per the germline V gene, CDR1 is DFQATT and CDR2 is SNEGSKA (reference sequence). CDR3 length equals 15 residues. CDR3 in DNA: TGCAGTGCTATAAGAAGACTAGCGGGACCCTACGAGCAGTACTTC. It yields the protein CSAIRRLAGPYEQYF.

This clonotype has more than one count but fewer than ten. The CDR3 DNA follows: TGTGCCACCAGCAGAGCTAGCGGGAAGACAGATACGCAGTATTTT. It yields the protein CATSRASGKTDTQYF. The chain has TRBV15 and TRBJ2-3, with 9 bases fitting TRBD2. The V segment lost 1 base and the J segment 3 bases; nucleotides outside the gene matches: 2. The CDR3 is 15 residues long. The germline CDR1 and CDR2 sequences are LNHNV and YYDKDF (reference sequence).

V and J are TRBV7-2 and TRBJ1-3; 8 bases agree with TRBD1. The CDR3 runs 14 residues. Germline V gene lookup returns CDR1 SGHTA and CDR2 FQGNSA. Trimming at V came to 5 bases and at J to 6 bases, leaving 6 bases not matched to a gene. CDR3 residues: CASSPGQGVNTIYF. The CDR3 DNA reads as TGTGCCAGCAGCCCAGGACAGGGCGTAAACACCATATATTTT.

This rearrangement joins TRBV10-3 to TRBJ2-1, with 8 nucleotides matching TRBD1. After removal of 3 bases from V and 16 bases from J, the junction contained 8 bases not matched to a gene. The germline CDR1 and CDR2 sequences are ENHRY and SYGVKD. The CDR3 is 12 residues long. In DNA form, the CDR3 reads TGTGCCATCAGTGAATCGACAGGGGTTTCCTTCTTC. This sequence encodes CAISESTGVSFF.

This clonotype was seen only a few times. This chain connects TRBV7-2 to TRBJ2-2; no definite D call. V shed 0 bases and J shed 7 bases, with 6 bases lying between them. The CDR3 totals 13 residues. CDR1 and CDR2 from the germline V gene are SGHTA and FQGNSA. DNA for the CDR3: TGTGCCAGCAGCTTAGCGCAGAGCGGGGAGCTGTTTTTT. Protein product: CASSLAQSGELFF. The whole variable domain, remainder taken from reference TRBV7-2 and TRBJ2-2, is GAGVSQSPSNKVTEKGKDVELRCDPISGHTALYWYRQSLGQGLEFLIYFQGNSAPDKSGLPSDRFSAERTGGSVSTLTIQRTQQEDSAVYLCASSLAQSGELFFGEGSRLTVL.

This chain uses TRBV5-6 with TRBJ1-3, with 9 bases lining up with TRBD1. Unmatched junction bases numbered 18, after V lost 3 bases and J lost 2 bases. The length of the CDR3 is 20 residues. From germline, CDR1 is SGHDT and CDR2 YYEEEE. The CDR3 region has the DNA TGTGCCAGCAGCTCGACTAGGGACAGGGTTCGAAGATTTGCTGGAAACACCATATATTTT. It codes for CASSSTRDRVRRFAGNTIYF. Based on the CDR3 plus reference TRBV5-6 and TRBJ1-3, the full variable domain is DAGVTQSPTHLIKTRGQQVTLRCSPKSGHDTVSWYQQALGQGPQFIFQYYEEEERQRGNFPDRFSGHQFPNYSSELNVNALLLGDSALYLCASSSTRDRVRRFAGNTIYFGEGSWLTVV.

V is TRBV20-1 and J is TRBJ2-3; 8 positions agree with TRBD2. Germline CDR1 and CDR2: DFQATT and SNEGSKA (reference sequence). The junction had 17 bases not matched to a gene; V was cut back by 6 bases and J by 0 bases. This CDR3 comprises 18 residues. This CDR3 is CSAHGLAETSISTDTQYF. DNA for the CDR3: TGCAGTGCCCACGGACTAGCCGAAACTTCAATTAGCACAGATACGCAGTATTTT.

This clonotype showed up just a few times. The chain uses TRBV12-3 or TRBV12-4 and TRBJ1-2; D is uncertain. V gave up 5 bases and J gave up 0 bases, with 16 bases separating them. CDR3 length equals 16 residues. The CDR3 coding sequence is TGTGCCAGCAGTCCGAGCTGGAAACCTACTAACTATGGCTACACCTTC. Encoded protein: CASSPSWKPTNYGYTF.

This clonotype has a handful of counts. One junction end does not reproduce the germline sequence, and a read error may be involved. This chain links TRBV27 with TRBJ2-1, with TRBD2 matching over 10 bases. The CDR3 is 13 amino acids. Looked up from germline, CDR1 is MNHEY and CDR2 is SMNVEV (reference sequence). CDR3 coding DNA: TGTGCCAGCAGCCCTCGATCGCTAGCGGGAGAGGTCTTC. It translates to CASSPRSLAGEVF.

The V and J genes are TRBV11-2 and TRBJ2-7, with D unresolved. Germline V gives CDR1 SGHAT, CDR2 FQNNGV. V was cut by 5 bases and J by 3 bases, with 11 bases left in between. The CDR3 sequence is 13 residues long. CDR3 DNA sequence: TGTGCCAGCAGCCTCGACCATGACTACGAGCAGTACTTC. This encodes CASSLDHDYEQYF.

The chain joins TRBV7-2 to TRBJ2-1, with D possibly matching TRBD1 (5 bases). The CDR3 runs 14 residues. The germline V and J ends were trimmed by 2 bases and 6 bases, with 11 bases remaining between them. CDR1 and CDR2 from the germline V gene are SGHTA and FQGNSA. DNA for the CDR3: TGTGCCAGCAGCTTATCATCAGGGATCAATGAGCAGTTCTTC. Amino acids: CASSLSSGINEQFF.

At least ten counts were recorded for this clonotype. The CDR3 DNA reads as TGCAGCGTTGGGTATAAAGGCAATGAGCAGTTCTTC. Amino acids: CSVGYKGNEQFF. The chain is built from TRBV29-1 and TRBJ2-1, with D unresolved. The ends were cut back, 4 bases at V and 6 bases at J, with 10 bases in the middle. CDR3 length equals 12 residues. Germline assignment: CDR1 SQVTM and CDR2 ANQGSEA.

The chain links TRBV5-4 to TRBJ2-5, with 7 bases matching TRBD2. J was trimmed by 4 bases and V by 1 base; bases with no gene match: 7. Germline loops: CDR1 SGHNT, CDR2 YYREEE (reference sequence). The CDR3 runs to 15 residues. DNA for the CDR3: TGTGCCAGCAGCTTGAACCCGCGGGAGATAGAGACCCAGTACTTC. This codes for CASSLNPREIETQYF.

The chain carries TRBV20-1 and TRBJ2-3, with 11 positions matching TRBD1. The junction had 5 bases not matched to a gene; V was cut back by 3 bases and J by 6 bases. The CDR3 is made up of 14 amino acids. Looked up from germline, CDR1 is DFQATT and CDR2 is SNEGSKA (reference sequence). The CDR3 DNA reads as TGCAGTGCTAGCGGACAGGGGGCGCCGGATACGCAGTATTTT. This sequence encodes CSASGQGAPDTQYF.

The rearrangement uses TRBV10-3 and TRBJ2-2; TRBD2 agrees at 8 bases. CDR3 length: 14 amino acids. Germline lookup yields CDR1 ENHRY and CDR2 SYGVKD. With 6 bases clipped from V and 1 base from J, the junction kept 1 base outside the gene matches. The CDR3 region is CAISLAGNTGELFF. The CDR3 region has the DNA TGTGCCATCAGCCTAGCGGGGAACACCGGGGAGCTGTTTTTT.

CDR3 DNA: TGTGCCAGCAGCGTGGACAGGTCGAATGAAAAACTGTTTTTT. Amino acid sequence: CASSVDRSNEKLFF. The chain employs TRBV7-9 and TRBJ1-4; 7 bases line up with TRBD1. Unmatched junction bases numbered 5, after V lost 5 bases and J lost 5 bases. The CDR3 runs 14 residues. The germline V gene has CDR1 SEHNR and CDR2 FQNEAQ (reference sequence). Using reference TRBV7-9 and TRBJ1-4 for the parts outside the CDR3, the full variable domain is DTGVSQNPRHKITKRGQNVTFRCDPISEHNRLYWYRQTLGQGPEFLTYFQNEAQLEKSRLLSDRFSAERPKGSFSTLEIQRTEQGDSAMYLCASSVDRSNEKLFFGSGTQLSVL.

In the case of this clonotype: It may be a read error: a sequence one base away is much more abundant. This likely comes from a read error, as the CDR3 has no conserved phenylalanine or tryptophan at its end. The chain combines TRBV29-1 with TRBJ2-1, with TRBD2 matching 7 bases. This CDR3 spans 14 amino acids. In germline, CDR1 is SQVTM, CDR2 ANQGSEA. With 2 bases clipped from V and 5 bases from J, the junction kept 6 bases outside the gene matches. The CDR3 loop is CSVEYSSGNNEQFL. CDR3 bases: TGCAGCGTTGAATACTCTAGCGGCAACAATGAGCAGTTCTTA.

The genes are TRBV7-8 and TRBJ1-3; TRBD1 might be the D (5 bases). Germline values: CDR1 SGHVS, CDR2 FQNEAQ. CDR3 size: 15 residues. Deletions cut 1 base from V and 2 bases from J, with 9 bases between. Written as DNA, the CDR3 is TGTGCCAGCAGCTTAGTTGGGGGACCTGGAAACACCATATATTTT. This codes for CASSLVGGPGNTIYF.